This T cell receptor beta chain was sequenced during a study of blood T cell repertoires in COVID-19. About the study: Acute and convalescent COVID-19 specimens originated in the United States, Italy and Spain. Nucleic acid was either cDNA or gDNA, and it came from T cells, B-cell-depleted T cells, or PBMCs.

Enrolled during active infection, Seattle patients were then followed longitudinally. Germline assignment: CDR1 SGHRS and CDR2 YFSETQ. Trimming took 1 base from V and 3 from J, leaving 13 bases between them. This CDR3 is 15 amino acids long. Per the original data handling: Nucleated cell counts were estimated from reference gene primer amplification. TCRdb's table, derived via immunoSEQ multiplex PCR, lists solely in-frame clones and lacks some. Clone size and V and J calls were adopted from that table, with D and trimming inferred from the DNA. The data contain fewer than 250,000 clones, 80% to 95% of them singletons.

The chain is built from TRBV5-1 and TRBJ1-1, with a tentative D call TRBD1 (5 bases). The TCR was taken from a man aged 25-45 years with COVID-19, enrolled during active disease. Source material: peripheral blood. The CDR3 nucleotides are TGCGCCAGCAGCTTGAGGGCAGCGGGGCACACTGAAGCTTTCTTT. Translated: CASSLRAAGHTEAFF.